Following are 20 T cell receptor beta chains from one sample sequenced in a study of CD8+ T cells in alopecia areata. The sequencing template was cDNA reverse transcribed from extracted RNA. Libraries were prepared by immunoSEQ multiplex PCR; TCRdb keeps only in-frame clonotypes and omits some of them. Of about 110,000 clones listed, 45% to 60% are singletons. The material sequenced was NKG2D-low CD8+ T cells sorted from blood. These receptor sequences come from a human donor with alopecia areata.

This chain uses TRBV13 with TRBJ2-7; 7 nucleotides match TRBD2. The CDR3 runs 15 residues. The ends lost 3 bases at V and 3 bases at J; junction bases unmatched: 8. CDR1 is PRHDT, CDR2 FYEKMQ, per germline (reference sequence). The DNA for the CDR3 is TGTGCCAGCAGCTTTGCTAGCGGAATGAGCTACGAGCAGTACTTC. It translates to CASSFASGMSYEQYF. Combining the CDR3 with reference TRBV13 and TRBJ2-7 gives the whole variable domain AAGVIQSPRHLIKEKRETATLKCYPIPRHDTVYWYQQGPGQDPQFLISFYEKMQSDKGSIPDRFSAQQFSDYHSELNMSSLELGDSALYFCASSFASGMSYEQYFGPGTRLTVT.

The V and J genes are TRBV13 and TRBJ2-1; the match to TRBD2 covers 7 bases. V lost 5 bases, J lost 5 bases, and 9 bases stayed unmatched. Germline loops: CDR1 PRHDT, CDR2 FYEKMQ (reference sequence). The CDR3 runs 15 residues. The CDR3 sequence: CASSPGLAANNEQFF. CDR3 coding DNA: TGTGCCAGCAGCCCGGGCCTAGCGGCAAACAATGAGCAGTTCTTC.

CDR3 amino acids: CASSSLSGSSYNEQFF. The DNA of the CDR3 is TGTGCCAGCAGTTCCCTTTCGGGGAGCTCCTACAATGAGCAGTTCTTC. The chain has TRBV28 and TRBJ2-1, with D perhaps TRBD2 (5 bases). The V and J ends lost 4 bases and 0 bases respectively, with 13 bases between them. From germline, CDR1 is MDHEN and CDR2 SYDVKM. The CDR3 has 16 residues.

This sequence joins TRBV7-9 and TRBJ2-7; 7 bases align to TRBD2. The germline gives CDR1 SEHNR, CDR2 FQNEAQ (reference sequence). The length of the CDR3 is 15 residues. After removal of 5 bases from V and 3 bases from J, the junction contained 10 bases not matched to a gene. CDR3 protein: CASSLSAGENYEQYF. CDR3 DNA sequence: TGTGCCAGCAGCCTTAGCGCGGGGGAGAACTACGAGCAGTACTTC.

This chain uses TRBV7-3 with TRBJ1-1; D is ambiguous. The germline V and J ends were trimmed by 6 bases and 5 bases, with 13 bases remaining between them. This CDR3 has 13 amino acids. CDR1 and CDR2 from the germline V gene are SGHTA and FQGTGA. The CDR3 here is CASRLSTRTEAFF. In nucleotides, the CDR3 is TGTGCCAGCAGGCTTTCAACTCGTACTGAAGCTTTCTTT.

The V and J genes are TRBV27 and TRBJ2-4; the D is unclear. The V and J ends lost 2 bases and 2 bases respectively, with 10 bases between them. In germline, CDR1 is MNHEY, CDR2 SMNVEV (reference sequence). The CDR3 contains 15 residues. DNA of the CDR3: TGTGCCAGCAGTTTAAGGCTGGGCACCAAAAACATTCAGTACTTC. Translation: CASSLRLGTKNIQYF.

The chain links TRBV5-6 to TRBJ2-1; D possibly corresponds to TRBD1 (5 bases). The germline V gene has CDR1 SGHDT and CDR2 YYEEEE. V shed 4 bases and J shed 9 bases, with 11 bases lying between them. This CDR3 has 12 residues. The CDR3 DNA reads as TGTGCCAGCAGCCAGGGCTATGGTGAGCAGTTCTTC. Translation gives CASSQGYGEQFF.

The chain has TRBV9 and TRBJ2-7; TRBD1 aligns across 7 bases. V was clipped by 3 bases and J by 3 bases; unmatched bases: 3. This CDR3 has 13 residues. The V gene's germline CDR1 is SGDLS and CDR2 YYNGEE. Here the CDR3 reads CASSDGTDYEQYF. CDR3 nucleotides: TGTGCCAGCAGCGACGGGACAGACTACGAGCAGTACTTC.

The CDR3 DNA is TGCGCCAGCAGCTTGCGAGCCCCGAACACCGGGGAGCTGTTTTTT. Translating it yields CASSLRAPNTGELFF. This chain joins TRBV5-1 and TRBJ2-2; D ambiguous. The CDR3 loop spans 15 amino acids. CDR1 is SGHRS, CDR2 YFSETQ, per germline. V was pared by 1 base and J by 0 bases, with 7 bases between.

The J gene is TRBJ1-5, the V gene TRBV30; tentative D call: TRBD1 (5 bases). Germline loops: CDR1 GTSNPN, CDR2 SVGIG (reference sequence). The CDR3 length is 15 residues. Deletions cut 2 bases from V and 1 base from J, with 12 bases between. The CDR3 region has the DNA TGTGCCTGGAGTCCCGGGACGGAAAGCAATCAGCCCCAGCATTTT. It codes for CAWSPGTESNQPQHF.

Turning to this clone: The germline gene is not matched at one end of the junction; a read error may be the cause. The rearrangement joins TRBV7-2 to TRBJ1-2; D not resolved. The CDR3 spans 11 residues. CDR1 is SGHTA and CDR2 is FQGNSA in the germline V gene. CDR3: CASSLGAEIPF. The CDR3 bases are TGTGCCAGCAGCTTAGGAGCGGAAATACCCTTC.

The sample holds a few counts of this clone. The rearrangement links TRBV15 to TRBJ2-3; 7 positions agree with TRBD2. CDR1 and CDR2 (germline): LNHNV, YYDKDF (reference sequence). This CDR3 has 15 amino acids. Unmatched junction bases numbered 10, after V lost 4 bases and J lost 6 bases. CDR3 amino acids: CATSMDLSGGDTQYF. The CDR3 coding sequence is TGTGCCACCAGCATGGACTTATCGGGGGGTGATACGCAGTATTTT.

This clone has just one count. V and J are TRBV5-1 and TRBJ1-2; a weak D match, TRBD1 (6 bases). Germline-derived CDR1 and CDR2 are SGHRS and YFSETQ. The CDR3 contains 13 residues. The V end lost 4 bases, the J end lost 1 base, and 8 bases lay between the germline ends. CDR3 in DNA: TGCGCCAGCAGCAACAGGGATAACTATGGCTACACCTTC. Its translation is CASSNRDNYGYTF.

The chain employs TRBV4-1 and TRBJ2-1; the match to TRBD1 covers 9 bases. The germline gives CDR1 MGHRA, CDR2 YSYEKL. This CDR3 comprises 18 residues. J gave up 7 bases and V 0 bases, and 13 bases lay outside the gene matches. DNA for the CDR3: TGCGCCAGCAGCCAAGATCGGTCAGGGGACAGGGATTCTAATGAGCAGTTCTTC. Amino acids: CASSQDRSGDRDSNEQFF.

This clone was seen a few times. The gene calls are TRBV28 and TRBJ2-5; 10 bases fit TRBD1. J gave up 5 bases and V 3 bases, and 6 bases lay outside the gene matches. There are 15 residues in the CDR3. CDR1 MDHEN and CDR2 SYDVKM come from the germline V gene. In DNA form, the CDR3 reads TGTGCCAGCAGTTTGGCCGGGACAGGGGAGGAGACCCAGTACTTC. Residues: CASSLAGTGEETQYF.

The chain carries TRBV2 and TRBJ1-1, with 12 bases matching TRBD1. The J segment lost 4 bases and the V segment lost 6 bases, leaving 3 bases of the junction unmatched. This CDR3 spans 14 amino acids. Germline CDR1 reads SNHLY; CDR2 reads FYNNEI. The CDR3 protein is CASRAGQGATEAFF. The DNA for the CDR3 is TGTGCCAGCAGAGCGGGACAGGGGGCCACTGAAGCTTTCTTT.

This chain uses TRBV13 with TRBJ2-1; a possible D gene is TRBD1 (6 bases). The CDR3 is 13 amino acids. The ends were cut back, 2 bases at V and 8 bases at J, with 10 bases in the middle. Germline V gene lookup returns CDR1 PRHDT and CDR2 FYEKMQ (reference sequence). The CDR3 here is CASSLSRGDEQFF. CDR3 DNA: TGTGCCAGCAGCTTAAGCAGGGGCGATGAGCAGTTCTTC. Full variable domain (outside the CDR3, taken from reference TRBV13 and TRBJ2-1): AAGVIQSPRHLIKEKRETATLKCYPIPRHDTVYWYQQGPGQDPQFLISFYEKMQSDKGSIPDRFSAQQFSDYHSELNMSSLELGDSALYFCASSLSRGDEQFFGPGTRLTVL.

This clone was seen more than once but under ten times. This chain uses TRBV28 with TRBJ1-4; D is unclear. The CDR3 has 13 residues. CDR1 and CDR2 (germline): MDHEN, SYDVKM. Trimming stripped 6 bases from V and 5 bases from J, with 10 bases between. This CDR3 reads CASRIAGNEKLFF. The CDR3 DNA follows: TGTGCCAGCAGAATTGCGGGGAATGAAAAACTGTTTTTT.

The chain couples TRBV6-5 to TRBJ1-1, with D possibly matching TRBD1 (5 bases). Germline CDR1 MNHEY, CDR2 SVGAGI. The CDR3 sequence is 14 residues long. V was pared by 4 bases and J by 1 base, with 10 bases between. CDR3 nucleotides: TGTGCCAGCAGTTTGATTCAGGGGAACACTGAAGCTTTCTTT. It encodes CASSLIQGNTEAFF.

The chain carries TRBV27 and TRBJ1-1; tentatively, D is TRBD1 (5 bases). CDR3 length: 12 residues. Trimming stripped 8 bases from V and 4 bases from J, with 11 bases between. The germline V gene encodes CDR1 MNHEY and CDR2 SMNVEV (reference sequence). CDR3 DNA: TGTGCCAGCGGTGGGGGGGTCACTGAAGCTTTCTTT. It encodes CASGGGVTEAFF.